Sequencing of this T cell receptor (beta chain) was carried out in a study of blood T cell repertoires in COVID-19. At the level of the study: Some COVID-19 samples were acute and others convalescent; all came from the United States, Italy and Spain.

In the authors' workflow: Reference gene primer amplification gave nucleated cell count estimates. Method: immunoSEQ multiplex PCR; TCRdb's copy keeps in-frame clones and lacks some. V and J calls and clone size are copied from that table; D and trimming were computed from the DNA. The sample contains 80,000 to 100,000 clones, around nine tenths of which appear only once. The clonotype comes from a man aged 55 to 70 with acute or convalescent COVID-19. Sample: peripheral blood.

CDR3 sequence reads: CASRVTSGTGRIGELFF. The CDR3 region has the DNA TGTGCCAGCAGGGTAACTTCCGGGACAGGTCGTATTGGGGAGCTGTTTTTT. This sequence joins TRBV3-1 (or the pseudogene TRBV3-2) and TRBJ2-2; 8 positions match TRBD1. V shed 6 bases and J 8 bases; nucleotides not matched to a gene: 17. This CDR3 comprises 17 residues. CDR1 is LGHDT, CDR2 YNNKEL, per germline (reference sequence).